These T cell receptor beta chains were read from a single sample in a study of PD-1 blockade in classical Hodgkin lymphoma. Profiled with immunoSEQ multiplex PCR; TCRdb holds only in-frame clones, not every one. The sample carries 46,000 or so clones, around 70% recorded once. The material sequenced was peripheral blood mononuclear cells (PBMCs), taken at baseline. The source is a human donor with classical Hodgkin lymphoma. The CDR3 runs from the conserved cysteine through the conserved F or W. Each record gives: clone size, J gene, D gene, V gene, CDR3 protein, CDR3 DNA. A D gene is named only where the DNA matches it firmly. Not all rows give a size; the values are once, few, many and, for expanded clones, a class.

size: few
J: TRBJ1-2
D: NA
V: TRBV9
CDR3: CASSVGPQDYGYTF
DNA: TGTGCCAGCAGCGTAGGGCCACAGGACTATGGCTACACCTTC

size: NA
J: TRBJ1-2
D: NA
V: TRBV27
CDR3: CASSFGQGEGYTF
DNA: TGTGCCAGCAGTTTTGGGCAGGGTGAAGGCTACACCTTC

size: NA
J: TRBJ2-1
D: TRBD2
V: TRBV10-3
CDR3: CAISPGLAGGPGGDEQFF
DNA: TGTGCCATCAGTCCAGGACTAGCGGGAGGGCCTGGCGGAGATGAGCAGTTCTTC

size: medium-sized
J: TRBJ2-2
D: NA
V: TRBV10-3
CDR3: CAIRDRNTGELFF
DNA: TGTGCCATCAGGGACAGAAACACCGGGGAGCTGTTTTTT

size: NA
J: TRBJ2-6
D: TRBD1
V: TRBV5-1
CDR3: CASSSGTGSSGANVLTF
DNA: TGCGCCAGCAGCTCCGGGACAGGTTCCTCTGGGGCCAACGTCCTGACTTTC

size: NA
J: TRBJ1-1
D: TRBD1
V: TRBV9
CDR3: CASSLPGQPNTEAFF
DNA: TGTGCCAGCAGCCTACCGGGACAGCCTAACACTGAAGCTTTCTTT

size: NA
J: TRBJ1-5
D: NA
V: TRBV6-1
CDR3: CASSDLAGTNHQPQHF
DNA: TGTGCCAGCAGTGATTTAGCCGGGACAAACCATCAGCCCCAGCATTTT

size: NA
J: TRBJ1-2
D: NA
V: TRBV6-5
CDR3: CASSDGGRYGYTF
DNA: TGTGCCAGCAGTGACGGGGGGCGGTATGGCTACACCTTC

size: NA
J: TRBJ1-1
D: NA
V: TRBV5-1
CDR3: CASSLQGGGNTEAFF
DNA: TGCGCCAGCAGCTTACAGGGTGGGGGGAACACTGAAGCTTTCTTT

size: NA
J: TRBJ1-2
D: NA
V: TRBV30
CDR3: CAWSTGDAGPYGYTF
DNA: TGTGCCTGGAGTACCGGGGATGCAGGTCCATATGGCTACACCTTC

size: NA
J: TRBJ1-5
D: NA
V: TRBV28
CDR3: CASRPTYSNQPQHF
DNA: TGTGCCAGCAGGCCCACCTATAGCAATCAGCCCCAGCATTTT

size: once
J: TRBJ1-1
D: NA
V: TRBV2
CDR3: CASSQAHTEAFF
DNA: TGTGCCAGCAGTCAGGCACACACTGAAGCTTTCTTT

size: few
J: TRBJ2-3
D: NA
V: TRBV13
CDR3: CASSFILGDTQYF
DNA: TGTGCCAGCAGCTTCATTTTAGGGGATACGCAGTATTTT

size: NA
J: TRBJ1-1
D: TRBD1
V: TRBV27
CDR3: CASSLSGQVNTEAFF
DNA: TGTGCCAGCAGTTTATCTGGACAGGTGAACACTGAAGCTTTCTTT

size: few
J: TRBJ1-5
D: TRBD1
V: TRBV28
CDR3: CASSRYRDRGDQPQHF
DNA: TGTGCCAGCAGTCGATACCGGGACAGGGGGGATCAGCCCCAGCATTTT